The clone carrying this T cell receptor (beta chain) has a handful of counts. TCRdb recomputed calls from the RT-PCR reads with MiXCR, one row per CDR3 protein. The top ten hold about 11% of the sample, which has under 850,000 distinct CDR3 sequences, around 18% seen once. The entry originates in a study of response to subunit inactivated influenza vaccine. The source is a man aged 50 to 60 who received an inactivated influenza vaccine. This sample comprised PBMCs from blood, obtained less than 6 days after vaccination.

The CDR3 loop reads CSAEPGRRNYNEQFF. The CDR3 DNA follows: TGCAGTGCCGAACCAGGCCGGAGAAATTACAATGAGCAGTTCTTC. The rearrangement uses TRBV20-1 and TRBJ2-1; no clear D. CDR1 is DFQATT and CDR2 is SNEGSKA in the germline V gene (reference sequence). The CDR3 contains 15 residues. The V end was cut by 6 bases, the J end by 4 bases, with 19 bases between.